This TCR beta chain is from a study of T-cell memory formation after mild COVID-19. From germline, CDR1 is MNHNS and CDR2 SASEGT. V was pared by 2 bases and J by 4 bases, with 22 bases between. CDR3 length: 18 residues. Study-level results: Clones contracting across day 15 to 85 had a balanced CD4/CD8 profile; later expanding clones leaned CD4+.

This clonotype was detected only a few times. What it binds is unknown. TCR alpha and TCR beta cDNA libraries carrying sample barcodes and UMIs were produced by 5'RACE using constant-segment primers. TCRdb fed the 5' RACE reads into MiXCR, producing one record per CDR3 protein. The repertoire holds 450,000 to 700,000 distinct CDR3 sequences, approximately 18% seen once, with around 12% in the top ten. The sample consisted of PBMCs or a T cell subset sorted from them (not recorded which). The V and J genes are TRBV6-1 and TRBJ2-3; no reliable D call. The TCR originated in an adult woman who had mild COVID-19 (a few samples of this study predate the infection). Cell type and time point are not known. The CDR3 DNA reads TGTGCCAGCAGTGAATTGATTTTAGGTATTTCTTACTCAGATACGCAGTATTTT. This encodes CASSELILGISYSDTQYF.